The rows below give T cell receptor beta chains drawn from one sample of a study of shared clonotypes between healthy human individuals. Generated by immunoSEQ multiplex PCR, the TCRdb table keeps only in-frame clones and is missing some. The sample holds roughly 2.5 million clones, approximately 92% seen once. The sample comprised naive CD4+ T cells sorted from blood. These receptors were taken from a man in his late teens or twenties in good health. The CDR3 runs from the conserved cysteine through the conserved F or W. A D gene is named only where the DNA matches it firmly. The listing skips clone size in some rows; elsewhere it reads once, few, many or a size class.

TRBV9,.,TRBD1,TRBJ2-2,TGTGCCAGCAGCCCCAAACCGACGGACAGGGCGATCGGGGAGCTGTTTTTT,CASSPKPTDRAIGELFF
TRBV2,.,.,TRBJ2-1,TGTGCCAGCAGTGACCTCACCAATGAGCAGTTCTTC,CASSDLTNEQFF
TRBV30,.,.,TRBJ1-2,TGTGCCTGGAGTGGCGGGGCGATTTATTATGGCTACACCTTC,CAWSGGAIYYGYTF
TRBV7-2,.,TRBD2,TRBJ2-7,TGTGCCAGCAGCTCCTCCGGGACTAGCGGGAGTTGGGAGCAGTACTTC,CASSSSGTSGSWEQYF
TRBV6-7,.,.,TRBJ1-1,TGTGCCAGCACTGCTGGGGCTTTCTTT,CASTAGAFF
TRBV5-4,once,.,TRBJ2-2,TGTGCCAGCAGCTTTTCGCTAGCTAATACCGGGGAGCTGTTTTTT,CASSFSLANTGELFF
TRBV7-2,.,.,TRBJ2-1,TGTGCCAGCAGCCGTGACTCATTCAACAATGAGCAGTTCTTC,CASSRDSFNNEQFF
TRBV5-1,.,.,TRBJ2-5,TGCGCCAGCAGCTTGGGGACCGCCTTGTCGGAGACCCAGTACTTC,CASSLGTALSETQYF
TRBV5-4,once,TRBD2,TRBJ2-1,TGTGCCAGCAGCTTAAGCGGGAGGGCCAACTACAATGAGCAGTTCTTC,CASSLSGRANYNEQFF
TRBV28,.,.,TRBJ1-2,TGTGCCAGCAGCAATTCCGCCGGGTATGGCTACACCTTC,CASSNSAGYGYTF
TRBV9,.,.,TRBJ2-1,TGTGCCAGCAGCGTAGGTTCGACAGTGGGGTATGAGCAGTTCTTC,CASSVGSTVGYEQFF
TRBV10-1,.,TRBD2,TRBJ2-2,TGCGCCAGCAGTGAGAGGACGGGAGGGCACGGGGAGCTGTTTTTT,CASSERTGGHGELFF
TRBV19,.,TRBD1,TRBJ2-7,TGTGCCAGTAGTATGGGGTGGACAGGAGTCTCCTACGAGCAGTACTTC,CASSMGWTGVSYEQYF
TRBV7-2,.,TRBD1,TRBJ1-2,TGTGCCAGCAGCTCACAGGGGTATGGCTACACCTTC,CASSSQGYGYTF
TRBV2,.,.,TRBJ1-1,TGTGCCAGCAGTGTGGGGGCGAACACTGAAGCTTTCTTT,CASSVGANTEAFF
TRBV10-1,.,.,TRBJ1-5,TGCGCCAGCAGTGCGAGTAGCAATCAGCCCCAGCATTTT,CASSASSNQPQHF
TRBV10-2,.,.,TRBJ1-3,TGCGCCAGCAGGGAGACCGATACTGGAAACACCATATATTTT,CASRETDTGNTIYF
TRBV30,.,TRBD2,TRBJ2-1,TGTGCCTGGACTGGACTAGCGGGAGTCTCCTACAATGAGCAGTTCTTC,CAWTGLAGVSYNEQFF
TRBV18,.,.,TRBJ2-1,TGTGCCAGCTCACCAGGGACTCGCTACAATGAGCAGTTCTTC,CASSPGTRYNEQFF
TRBV28,.,.,TRBJ1-5,TGTGCCAGCAGTTCGCGGGATAGCAATCAGCCCCAGCATTTT,CASSSRDSNQPQHF
TRBV11-2,.,.,TRBJ2-2,TGTGCCAGCAGCCCCAAGGCAGCAAGGACCGGGGAGCTGTTTTTT,CASSPKAARTGELFF
TRBV18,.,TRBD2,TRBJ2-7,TGTGCCAGCTCACCCCGGGGTAGCGGGAGGGCCGGATACGAGCAGTACTTC,CASSPRGSGRAGYEQYF
TRBV19,.,TRBD1,TRBJ2-6,TGTGCCAGTAGTCCGACAGGGACTGGGGCCAACGTCCTGACTTTC,CASSPTGTGANVLTF
TRBV10-3,.,TRBD1,TRBJ2-1,TGTGCCATCAGTAGAACGTCGGACAGGGAGTTGTACAATGAGCAGTTCTTC,CAISRTSDRELYNEQFF
TRBV28,.,TRBD1,TRBJ1-5,TGTGCCAGCAGGGGACAGGGGAATCAGCCCCAGCATTTT,CASRGQGNQPQHF
TRBV6-6,.,.,TRBJ1-1,TGTGCCAGCACGCCGAGAGGAGGGGTGAACACTGAAGCTTTCTTT,CASTPRGGVNTEAFF
TRBV18,.,.,TRBJ1-5,TGTGCCAGCTCACGGGGGAGAGAGGGGAATCAGCCCCAGCATTTT,CASSRGREGNQPQHF
TRBV10-3,.,.,TRBJ2-7,TGTGCCATCAGTGAGTCGGGGCTTTTCGAGCAGTACTTC,CAISESGLFEQYF
TRBV5-4,.,.,TRBJ2-7,TGTGCCAGCAGCTTACAGGGAGATGAACACGAGCAGTACTTC,CASSLQGDEHEQYF
TRBV7-9,.,.,TRBJ2-5,TGTGCCAGCAGCTTAATGTTTTATGGGGTCCTGGAGACCCAGTACTTC,CASSLMFYGVLETQYF
TRBV18,few,.,TRBJ1-6,TGTGCCAGCTCACAAATGGCCGGGGGGAATTCACCCCTCCACTTT,CASSQMAGGNSPLHF
TRBV6-5,once,.,TRBJ1-4,TGTGCCAGCAGTTATAATACCGCAGGAGAAAAACTGTTTTTT,CASSYNTAGEKLFF
TRBV6-6,.,TRBD1,TRBJ1-1,TGTGCCAGCACCCAGGGGGTCGGCACTGAAGCTTTCTTT,CASTQGVGTEAFF
TRBV27,.,.,TRBJ1-6,TGTGCCAGCAGCCGCCTCACAGGGTTCCTCCACTTT,CASSRLTGFLHF
TRBV6-1,.,.,TRBJ1-2,TGTGCCAGCAGACTACAGGGAGTTAACTATGGCTACACCTTC,CASRLQGVNYGYTF
TRBV7-3,.,TRBD2,TRBJ2-3,TGTGCCAGCAGCTCGGGACTAGCGGAGGCCGATACGCAGTATTTT,CASSSGLAEADTQYF
TRBV5-1,.,TRBD2,TRBJ2-5,TGCGCCAGCAGCTTCGCTGGGACTAGCTTGGAAGAGACCCAGTACTTC,CASSFAGTSLEETQYF
TRBV7-9,.,TRBD2,TRBJ2-7,TGTGCCAGCAGCTTAGAGCGGGGAAAAACCTACGAGCAGTACTTC,CASSLERGKTYEQYF
TRBV10-1,.,.,TRBJ2-1,TGCGCCAGCAGTGAAAGGGAGTGGGATAAGCAGTTCTTC,CASSEREWDKQFF
TRBV12-2,.,.,TRBJ1-1,TGTGCAAGTCACTTAGGTGGGAGTTTGTACACTGAAGCTTTCTTT,CASHLGGSLYTEAFF
TRBV30,once,.,TRBJ2-5,TGTGCCTGGAGTTGGCCAGCTATTTTCGGGCAGTACTTC,CAWSWPAIFGQYF
TRBV7-2,.,TRBD2,TRBJ2-1,TGTGCCAGCAGCCCCGGGCTAGCGGGAGGGAATGAGCAGTTCTTC,CASSPGLAGGNEQFF